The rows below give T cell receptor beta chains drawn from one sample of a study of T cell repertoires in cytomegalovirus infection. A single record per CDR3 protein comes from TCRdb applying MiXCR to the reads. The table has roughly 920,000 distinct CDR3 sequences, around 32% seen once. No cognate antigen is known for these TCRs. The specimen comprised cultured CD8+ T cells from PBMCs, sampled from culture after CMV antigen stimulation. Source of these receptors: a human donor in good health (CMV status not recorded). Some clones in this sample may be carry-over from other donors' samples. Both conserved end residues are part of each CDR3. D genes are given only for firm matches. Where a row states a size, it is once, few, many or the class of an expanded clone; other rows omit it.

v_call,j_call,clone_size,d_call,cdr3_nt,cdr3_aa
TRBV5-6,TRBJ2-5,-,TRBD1,TGTGCCAGCAGCTTCAGGAAGAGGGGGCACCAAGAGACCCAGTACTTC,CASSFRKRGHQETQYF
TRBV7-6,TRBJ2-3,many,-,TGTGCCAGCAGCTGGCAGGGGGGGGATACGCAGTATTTT,CASSWQGGDTQYF
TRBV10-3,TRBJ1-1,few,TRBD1,TGTGCCATCGGACAGGGGGACACTGAAGCTTTCTTT,CAIGQGDTEAFF
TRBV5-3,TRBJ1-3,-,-,TGTGCCAGCAGCTTGGGACCCCAGGCCATATATTTT,CASSLGPQAIYF
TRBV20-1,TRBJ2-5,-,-,TGCAGTGCTAGAGATCGGTGGCAGCGGGTACAAGAGACCCAGTACTTC,CSARDRWQRVQETQYF
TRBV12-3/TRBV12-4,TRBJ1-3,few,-,TGTGCCAGCAGGGAGCCAGGGGCGAGTGGAAACACCATATATTTT,CASREPGASGNTIYF
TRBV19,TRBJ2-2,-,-,TGTGCCAGTAGTAGGACATCAGGCGGGGAGCTGTTTTTT,CASSRTSGGELFF
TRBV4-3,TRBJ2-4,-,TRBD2,TGCGCCAGCAGCCAAGATGTGGGGGGGGGTAAAAACATTCAGTACTTC,CASSQDVGGGKNIQYF
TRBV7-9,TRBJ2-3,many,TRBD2,TGTGCCAGCAGCTTAGATCCGGGACTAATTGATACGCAGTATTTT,CASSLDPGLIDTQYF
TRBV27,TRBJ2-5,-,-,TGTGCCAGCAGTTTACGTGGGTATAACCAAGAGACCCAGTACTTC,CASSLRGYNQETQYF
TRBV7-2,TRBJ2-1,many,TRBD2,TGTGCCAGCAGCCCCGGAGGACTAGCGCGGGTTGAGCAGTTCTTC,CASSPGGLARVEQFF
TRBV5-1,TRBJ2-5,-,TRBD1,TGCGCCAGCAGCCCAATCATACCGGACAGGGAGACCCAGTACTTC,CASSPIIPDRETQYF
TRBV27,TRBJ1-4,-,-,TGTGCCAGCAGTTCCCCGGTGAATAATGAAAAACTGTTTTTT,CASSSPVNNEKLFF
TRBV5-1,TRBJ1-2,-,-,TGCGCCAGCAAGGGCGCAGGGTTTAACTATGGCTACACCTTC,CASKGAGFNYGYTF
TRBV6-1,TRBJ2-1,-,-,TGTGCCAGCAGCCTGGACGGTTCAGGAAATGAGCAGTTCTTC,CASSLDGSGNEQFF
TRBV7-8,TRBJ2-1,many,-,TGTGCCAGCAGCTTAGCGCTATATGAGCAGTTCTTC,CASSLALYEQFF